This entry is about one TCR beta chain. Its antigen has not been determined. Base quality data are lacking; no much larger clone is found one base away. High-throughput TCR beta sequencing profiled peripheral blood CD8+ and CD4+ T cells from healthy donors, Susac syndrome patients and multiple sclerosis patients. Recently defined diagnostic criteria for definite or probable disease were met by the Susac syndrome patients. Bulk CD8+ and CD4+ T cells were purified by magnetic negative isolation, whereas CD8+ TEMRA cells were enriched by FACS. Blood was drawn into EDTA tubes, processed within 24 hours, and PBMCs were isolated by density gradient centrifugation. PBMCs destined for TCR sequencing were cryopreserved in liquid nitrogen and later thawed in a 37 °C water bath. The sorted or isolated CD4+, CD8+ and CD8+ TEMRA cells reached a purity of at least 90%. The data were obtained in a study of CD8 T cells in Susac syndrome (dated by TCRdb to the late 2010s). Some background on the complete study: Among the sequenced Susac syndrome patients, more than 5 had clinically active disease and fewer than 10 were in clinical remission. At the time of blood withdrawal, Susac syndrome patients were either therapy-naive, taking corticosteroids (with some also receiving IVIg), or on IVIg alone. Repertoire sequencing was used to test whether CD8+ T cell activation and differentiation in Susac syndrome was antigen driven. The clonality of the CD8+ T cell repertoire was compared across over 10 healthy donors, some 14 Susac syndrome patients and under 19 multiple sclerosis patients.

RNA was extracted using the RNeasy kit, and about 0.5 to 1 ug of the RNA was reverse transcribed with random hexamers. The immunoSEQ multiplex PCR assay, covering 54 Vbeta and 13 Jbeta segments, was used to amplify TCR beta CDR3 regions. PCR amplification bias was corrected by using a synthetic template baseline for primer optimization and computational correction. The authors' pipeline ran thus. Reads were annotated to V, D and J genes per IMGT and analyzed with immunoSEQ Analyzer, keeping only productive sequences. To calculate clonality, Shannon entropy was normalized by log2 of the number of productive unique sequences and then subtracted from one. Public and private clones were assessed among the 100 most prevalent clones of each patient and control. Clones were defined as Susac-specific when absent from the healthy and MS cohorts, from 1,000 to 1,100 published viral clones and from other ImmuneACCESS disease sequences. TCRdb handled the public reads itself, with Q25 trimming in fastp and clone calling in MiXCR, and kept productive beta chains. Identical CDR3 protein sequences are pooled into one entry, listed with their most common genes and DNA. None of the V and J calls come from the authors' own analysis; TCRdb made them. The sample includes some 75,000 distinct CDR3 sequences, with 85% to 95% observed a single time. The biggest ten clones account for around 0.45% of the sample.

Overall results and qualifications from the work: Looking at Susac-specific public clones, the researchers identified about 15 in the total CD8+ repertoire and a few in the CD8+ TEMRA repertoire. Clonal expansion was observed in Susac syndrome CD8+ repertoires, with the highest expansion in CD8+ TEMRA cells and greater expansion in clinically active than in remitting patients. The number of individuals in the TCR sequencing and HLA analysis was acknowledged as relatively small.

The germline V gene (reference sequence) sets CDR1 to DFQATT and CDR2 to SNEGSKA. The CDR3 measures 14 amino acids from cysteine to phenylalanine. Only the CDR3 region is kept as DNA, spanning 42 bases read in frame from base 1. Trimming costs V 1 base and J 1 base, and their ends lie 7 bases apart. The rearrangement combines TRBV20-1 with TRBJ2-2; the D segment could be TRBD2, given 6 matching bases. The origin of this receptor is a human donor with Susac syndrome. Sequencing was performed on CD8+ T cells from PBMCs. The nucleotides are TGCAGTGCTAGAGGGAGGGGGAACACCGGGGAGCTGTTTTTT. It is translated as CSARGRGNTGELFF.